This TCR beta chain stems from a study of blood T cell repertoires in COVID-19. The ends lost 4 bases at V and 3 bases at J; junction bases unmatched: 3. Germline lookup yields CDR1 SQVTM and CDR2 ANQGSEA. The CDR3 is made up of 13 amino acids. Profiled with immunoSEQ multiplex PCR; TCRdb holds only in-frame clones, not every one. Seen here are under 200,000 clones, approximately 86% observed once, and the top ten hold roughly 9.8%. The sample taken for sequencing was peripheral blood. The chain carries TRBV29-1 and TRBJ1-2; 9 bases align to TRBD1. The receptor was isolated from a woman older than 75 with acute or convalescent COVID-19. CDR3 bases: TGCAGCGTTGCGACAGGGGGATACTATGGCTACACCTTC. Translated, it gives CSVATGGYYGYTF.